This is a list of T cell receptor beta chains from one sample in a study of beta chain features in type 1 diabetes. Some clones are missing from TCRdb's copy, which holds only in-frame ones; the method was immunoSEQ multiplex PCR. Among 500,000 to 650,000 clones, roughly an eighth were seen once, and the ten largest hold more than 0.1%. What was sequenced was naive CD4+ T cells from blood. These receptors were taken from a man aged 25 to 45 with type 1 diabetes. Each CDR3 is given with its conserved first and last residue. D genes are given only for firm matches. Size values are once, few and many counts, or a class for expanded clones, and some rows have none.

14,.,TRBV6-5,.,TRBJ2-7,TGTGCCAGCAGCCACGGGACGGGATCCTACGAGCAGTACTTC,CASSHGTGSYEQYF
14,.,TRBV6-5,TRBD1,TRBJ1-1,TGTGCCAGCAGTTTTGACAGGGTTGGCACTGAAGCTTTCTTT,CASSFDRVGTEAFF
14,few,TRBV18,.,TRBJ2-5,TGTGCCAGCTCACCACCGGACGGCCCCGAGACCCAGTACTTC,CASSPPDGPETQYF
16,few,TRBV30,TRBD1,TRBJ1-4,TGTGCCTGGAGTAGGGCCCGGACAGGGAAGGATGAAAAACTGTTTTTT,CAWSRARTGKDEKLFF
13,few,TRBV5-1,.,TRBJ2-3,TGCGCCAGCAGCTTGGCTGATACAGATACGCAGTATTTT,CASSLADTDTQYF
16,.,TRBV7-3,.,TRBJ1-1,TGTGCCAGCAGCCAATATCCCGGGACATCGACCACTGAAGCTTTCTTT,CASSQYPGTSTTEAFF
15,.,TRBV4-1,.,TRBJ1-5,TGCGCCAGCAGCCCGGTAAGAGGGGGGCTTCAGCCCCAGCATTTT,CASSPVRGGLQPQHF
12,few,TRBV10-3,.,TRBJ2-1,TGTGCCATCAAAAAATCCGGCGATGAGCAGTTCTTC,CAIKKSGDEQFF
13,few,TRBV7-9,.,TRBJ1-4,TGTGCCAGCAGCTTAGCACTTGGGGAAAAACTGTTTTTT,CASSLALGEKLFF
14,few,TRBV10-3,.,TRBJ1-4,TGTGCCATCAGTGAAGCCCGGGGCAATGAAAAACTGTTTTTT,CAISEARGNEKLFF
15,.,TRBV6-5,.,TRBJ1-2,TGTGCCAGCAGTTACTCGAATGACAGGCCCTATGGCTACACCTTC,CASSYSNDRPYGYTF
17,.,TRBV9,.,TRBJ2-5,TGTGCCAGCAGCGAGAAGGGGGGGCCCATCAACCAAGAGACCCAGTACTTC,CASSEKGGPINQETQYF
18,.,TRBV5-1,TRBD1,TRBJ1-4,TGCGCCAGCAGCCCGGGGCAAAGGACAGGGTTACTTAATGAAAAACTGTTTTTT,CASSPGQRTGLLNEKLFF
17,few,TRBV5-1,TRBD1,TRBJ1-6,TGCGCCAGCAGCCCCGTGGGACAGGGGCTTGGGAATTCACCCCTCCACTTT,CASSPVGQGLGNSPLHF
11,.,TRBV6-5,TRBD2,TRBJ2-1,TGTGCCACCAGAAGCGGGGATGAGCAGTTCTTC,CATRSGDEQFF
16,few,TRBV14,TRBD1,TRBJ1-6,TGTGCCAGCAGCACTCGGACAGGGGGCTATAATTCACCCCTCCACTTT,CASSTRTGGYNSPLHF
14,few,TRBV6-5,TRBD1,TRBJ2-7,TGTGCCAGCAGCCGCGGACAGGGGGCCTACGAGCAGTACTTC,CASSRGQGAYEQYF
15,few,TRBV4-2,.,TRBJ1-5,TGTGCCAGCAGCCAAGTAGGAAGGAGCAATCAGCCCCAGCATTTT,CASSQVGRSNQPQHF
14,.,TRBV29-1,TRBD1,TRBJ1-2,TGCAGCGTTGCCCTGACCGGGACAGGGGATGGCTACACCTTC,CSVALTGTGDGYTF
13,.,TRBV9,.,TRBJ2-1,TGTGCCAGCAGCGTAGTTTCCGGGAATGAGCAGTTCTTC,CASSVVSGNEQFF
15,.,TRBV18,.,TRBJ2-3,TGTGCCAGCTCACCACCGGGGGTGTGGGCAGATACGCAGTATTTT,CASSPPGVWADTQYF
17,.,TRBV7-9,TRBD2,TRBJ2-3,TGTGCCAGCACGCCCCTTACTAGCGGGAAGGGCACAGATACGCAGTATTTT,CASTPLTSGKGTDTQYF
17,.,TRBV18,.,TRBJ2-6,TGTGCCAGCTCACCACCTAGGTCCACCTCTGGGGCCAACGTCCTGACTTTC,CASSPPRSTSGANVLTF
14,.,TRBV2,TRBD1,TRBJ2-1,TGTGCCAGCAGAGCCGGGACAGGGTACAATGAGCAGTTCTTC,CASRAGTGYNEQFF
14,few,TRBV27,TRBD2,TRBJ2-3,TGTGCCAGCAGTTTCGGGGGGGCTATAGATACGCAGTATTTT,CASSFGGAIDTQYF
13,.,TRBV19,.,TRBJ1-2,TGTGCCAGTAGTATATCAGAGACCTATGGCTACACCTTC,CASSISETYGYTF
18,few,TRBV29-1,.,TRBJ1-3,TGCAGCGTTAGTCGCTATCAGGGCAACTACCTCTCTGGAAACACCATATATTTT,CSVSRYQGNYLSGNTIYF
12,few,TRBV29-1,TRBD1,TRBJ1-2,TGCAGCGCCGGGACAGATGGTGGTGGCTACACCTTC,CSAGTDGGGYTF
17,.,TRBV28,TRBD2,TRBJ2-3,TGTGCCAGCAGCCTCCCGGGACTAGCGGGGAGCACAGATACGCAGTATTTT,CASSLPGLAGSTDTQYF
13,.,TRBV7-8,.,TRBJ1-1,TGTGCCAGCACCGACCGGAGGGACACTGAAGCTTTCTTT,CASTDRRDTEAFF
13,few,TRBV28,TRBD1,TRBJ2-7,TGTGCCAGCACTCTGGGACAGCAATACGAGCAGTACTTC,CASTLGQQYEQYF
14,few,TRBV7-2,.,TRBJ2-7,TGTGCCAGCAGCGCCGACCCCCCCGCATACGAGCAGTACTTC,CASSADPPAYEQYF
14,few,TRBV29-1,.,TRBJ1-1,TGCAGCGTCCTCCCACAGCCCCTGAACACTGAAGCTTTCTTT,CSVLPQPLNTEAFF
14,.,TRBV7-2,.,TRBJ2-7,TGTGCCAGCAGCCTCGTGGGCATCTCCTACGAGCAGTACTTC,CASSLVGISYEQYF
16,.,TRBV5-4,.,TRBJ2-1,TGTGCCAGCAGCCCCAAAGGGGCGTTGTTTCACAATGAGCAGTTCTTC,CASSPKGALFHNEQFF
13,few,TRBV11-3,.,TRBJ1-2,TGTGCCAGCAGCTTAGACCGGGCTTATGGCTACACCTTC,CASSLDRAYGYTF
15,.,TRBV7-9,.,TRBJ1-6,TGTGCCAGCAGCCCGGGACCCAAGCAGGGTTCACCCCTCCACTTT,CASSPGPKQGSPLHF
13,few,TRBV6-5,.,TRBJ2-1,TGTGCCAGCACTCATCCCCAAGCGGATGAGCAGTTCTTC,CASTHPQADEQFF
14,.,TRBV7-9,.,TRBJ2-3,TGTGCCAGCAGCTCCTACGGGGGTACAGATACGCAGTATTTT,CASSSYGGTDTQYF
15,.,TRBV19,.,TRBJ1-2,TGTGCCAGTAGTATATGGGAAGGGGGGAGTCGTGGCTACACCTTC,CASSIWEGGSRGYTF
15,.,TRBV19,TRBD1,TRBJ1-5,TGTGCCAGTAGTATTACGACAGGGGGCGATCAGCCCCAGCATTTT,CASSITTGGDQPQHF
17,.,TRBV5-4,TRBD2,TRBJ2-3,TGTGCCAGCAGGGCCGGGACTAGCGGGGGGCAGACAGATACGCAGTATTTT,CASRAGTSGGQTDTQYF
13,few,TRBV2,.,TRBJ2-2,TGTGCCAGCAAGGAAGGGTGGACCGGGGAGCTGTTTTTT,CASKEGWTGELFF
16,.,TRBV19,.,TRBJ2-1,TGTGCCAGTAGTTCCGACGGTTACAGCTCCTACAATGAGCAGTTCTTC,CASSSDGYSSYNEQFF
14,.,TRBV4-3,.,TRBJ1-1,TGCGCCAGCAGCCAAGATCAAGGGCGGGTTGAAGCTTTCTTT,CASSQDQGRVEAFF
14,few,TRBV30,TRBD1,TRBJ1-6,TGTGCCTCGGACCCCACAGGGGGCGATTCACCCCTCCACTTT,CASDPTGGDSPLHF
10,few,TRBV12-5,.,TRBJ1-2,TGTGCTAGTGGCTTCAGTGGCTACACCTTC,CASGFSGYTF
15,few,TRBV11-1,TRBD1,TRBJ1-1,TGTGCCAGCAGCTTAGAACAGGGGGCTGGCACTGAAGCTTTCTTT,CASSLEQGAGTEAFF
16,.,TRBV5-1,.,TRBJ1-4,TGCGCCAGCAGCTTGATCCCTAAAGCAACTAATGAAAAACTGTTTTTT,CASSLIPKATNEKLFF
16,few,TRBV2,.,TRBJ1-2,TGTGCCAGCAGTGATGCCGGGGCCGTCGTGAAGGATGGCTACACCTTC,CASSDAGAVVKDGYTF
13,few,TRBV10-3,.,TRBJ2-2,TGTGCCATCAGTGATCCAGGGATCGGGGAGCTGTTTTTT,CAISDPGIGELFF
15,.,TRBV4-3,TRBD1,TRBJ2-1,TGCGCCAGCAGCTACGGACAGGGCAACTACAATGAGCAGTTCTTC,CASSYGQGNYNEQFF
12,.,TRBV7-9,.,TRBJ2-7,TGTGCCAGCAGCCCATCCACCTACGAGCAGTACTTC,CASSPSTYEQYF
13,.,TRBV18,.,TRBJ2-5,TGTGCCAGCTCACCAGGGATCCAAGAGACCCAGTACTTC,CASSPGIQETQYF
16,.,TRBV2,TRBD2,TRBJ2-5,TGTGCCAGCAGTGAATTTCCAGCGGGGGGCGGTAAGACCCAGTACTTC,CASSEFPAGGGKTQYF
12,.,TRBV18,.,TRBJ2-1,TGTGCCAGCTCACCAAACGGAAATGAGCAGTTCTTC,CASSPNGNEQFF
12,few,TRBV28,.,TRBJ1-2,TGTGCCAGCAGTTTGTACGGCTATGGCTACACCTTC,CASSLYGYGYTF